The entry below describes one T cell receptor (beta chain). Its antigen is unidentified. This record comes from a study of shared clonotypes between healthy human individuals. The study, taken as a whole, reports: Across subsets, estimated richness was generally greater for naive than for memory populations. Rarefaction curves obtained for sorted subsets showed sequencing incomplete despite large depth. The study found lower generation probabilities in non-shared clonotypes than in those shared by all four donors.

Looked up from germline, CDR1 is MNHNY and CDR2 is SVGAGI (reference sequence). This CDR3 has 14 amino acids. The ends were cut back, 0 bases at V and 5 bases at J, with 7 bases in the middle. About 200 ng DNA, tens of thousands of T cell genomes, went into each sorted-subset replicate PCR. Sequencing used immunoSEQ multiplex PCR; TCRdb keeps in-frame clones, though not all of them. The sample lists about 520,000 clones, approximately 95% occurring once. The rearrangement joins TRBV6-6 to TRBJ2-2; tentative D call: TRBD1 (6 bases). Source material: naive CD4+ T cells sorted from blood. Documented subset: CD45RA+ positively selected. The receptor was derived from a woman aged 25 to 39 in good health. The CDR3 region has the DNA TGTGCCAGCAGTTACTCGGGGGCGACCGGGGAGCTGTTTTTT. Translating gives CASSYSGATGELFF.